This T cell receptor beta chain was profiled in a study of T cell repertoires in cytomegalovirus infection. On the study more broadly: Matching HLA type and CMV infection were both indicated by public TCR beta signatures.

Trimming removed 10 bases from V and 4 bases from J; junction bases left unmatched: 11. CDR3 length: 14 residues. CDR1 and CDR2 from the germline V gene are ENHRY and SYGVKD. This clonotype has a handful of counts. The antigen remains unidentified. Findings of the study overall: CMV-specific TCR beta clonotypes restricted by HLA-C dominated the ex vivo response.

TCRdb called the reads again in MiXCR, with one record for every CDR3 protein. The repertoire holds approximately 260,000 distinct CDR3 sequences, with under 25% as singletons. Sequenced here: cultured PBMCs, sampled from culture after CMV antigen stimulation. This receptor was taken from a human donor in good health (CMV status not recorded). Some clones in this sample may be carry-over from other donors' samples. The gene calls are TRBV10-3 and TRBJ2-3; 7 nucleotides agree with TRBD2. CDR3 sequence reads: CATLEAGAPDTQYF. In nucleotides, the CDR3 is TGTGCCACCCTCGAGGCGGGAGCCCCAGATACGCAGTATTTT.